This TCR beta chain comes out of a study of post-analysis software for immune sequencing data. Overall study results and limits: TRBV5-6, TRBV5-1 and TRBV20-1 belonged to a set of five TRBV segments that were more frequent in patients than controls. The authors found that F measure strongly co-clustered same-batch samples. Controls had significantly higher normalized Chao1 diversity than multiple sclerosis patients.

Carried by the TCR beta cDNA libraries were unique molecular identifiers. Input populations of 1 to 10 million T cells gave rise to some 500,000 cDNA molecules. TCRdb used MiXCR to reprocess the PCR reads, holding one entry per CDR3 protein. Of some 450,000 distinct CDR3 sequences in the sample, nearly 45% were seen once. V was pared by 5 bases and J by 1 base, with 21 bases between. The CDR3 contains 17 residues. CDR1 is DFQATT and CDR2 is SNEGSKA in the germline V gene (reference sequence). A remark on this clonotype: Its target is not known.

The TCR was taken from a girl under 18 with multiple sclerosis. The chain joins TRBV20-1 to TRBJ2-4, with a possible D match to TRBD1 (7 bases). Material for sequencing was blood. CDR3 loop: CSAGQVGGVWAKNIQYF. CDR3 sequence (DNA): TGCAGTGCTGGACAGGTCGGGGGAGTCTGGGCCAAAAACATTCAGTACTTC.